This record looks at one T cell receptor (beta chain) sequence and its context. The target antigen is unknown. Noted treatment: 10-day PBMC culture with coronavirus spike peptide pools or control peptides (ViraFEST assay). Ahead of the COVID-19 pandemic (2011-2018), the CD4+ T cells of the unexposed donor were collected. Peptide pool stimulation in ViraFEST expanded antigen-specific T cells, whose TCRs were then sequenced. Cultured CD4+ T cells had their DNA profiled by the Oncomine TCR Beta short-read assay. The source of extracted genomic DNA was cultured CD4+ T cells. TCRdb called the PCR reads again in MiXCR, with one record for every CDR3 protein. Of 9,500 to 13,000 distinct CDR3 sequences listed, 30% are singletons. The entry originates in a study of vaccination and CD4 T cells after COVID-19. V was pared by 8 bases and J by 2 bases, with 15 bases between. The CDR3 runs 14 residues. Germline CDR1 KGHSH, CDR2 LQKENI.

This clonotype was obtained from a human donor in good health. The J gene is TRBJ2-5, the V gene TRBV18; the D is unclear. Material for sequencing was CD4+ T cells from blood, cultured in vitro. Here the CDR3 reads CASARSMGQETQYF. Here the CDR3 DNA reads TGTGCCAGCGCACGATCTATGGGGCAAGAGACCCAGTACTTC.